This TCR beta chain was profiled in a study of long-term antiretroviral therapy in people with HIV. Findings of the study overall: Collection of the blood, which took place between the mid-2000s and the late 2010s, possibly occurred under older ART regimens. Diversity measured after ART increased yet remained under transplant donor controls.

This CDR3 spans 16 amino acids. Between the trimmed V and J ends, which lost 7 bases and 4 bases, there was a span of 22 bases. Germline CDR1 is LNHDA and CDR2 is SQIVND (reference sequence). Version v3.0 of the immunoSEQ assay ran at survey level. The table came from immunoSEQ multiplex PCR; TCRdb's copy has only in-frame clones and leaves some out. The table includes around 30,000 clones, about 85% detected once. On this clone: Its specificity is not known.

In the United States, treatment was given to all participants with HIV. The rearrangement joins TRBV19 to TRBJ1-2; TRBD1 might be the D (6 bases). This TCR was sampled from a man aged 40-55 years with HIV. Sample: unsorted PBMCs, taken 2.3 years after starting antiretroviral therapy. The CDR3 DNA is TGTGCCAGTATGTCTTACAGGGTTGGGGAGATCTATGGCTACACCTTC. It encodes CASMSYRVGEIYGYTF.